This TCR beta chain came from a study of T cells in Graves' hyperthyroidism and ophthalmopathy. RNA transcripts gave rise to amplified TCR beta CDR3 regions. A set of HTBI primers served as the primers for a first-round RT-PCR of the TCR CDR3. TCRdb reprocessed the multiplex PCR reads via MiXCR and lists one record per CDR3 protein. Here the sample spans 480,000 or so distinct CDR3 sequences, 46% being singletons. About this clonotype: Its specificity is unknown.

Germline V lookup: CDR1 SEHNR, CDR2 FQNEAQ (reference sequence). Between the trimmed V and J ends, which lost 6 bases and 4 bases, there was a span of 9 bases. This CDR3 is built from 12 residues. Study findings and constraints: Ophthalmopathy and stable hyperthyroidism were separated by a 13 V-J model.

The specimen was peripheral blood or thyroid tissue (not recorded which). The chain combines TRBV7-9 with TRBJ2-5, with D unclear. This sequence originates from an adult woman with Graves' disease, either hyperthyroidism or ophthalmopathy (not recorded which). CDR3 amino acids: CASRTIVETQYF. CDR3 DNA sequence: TGTGCCAGCAGGACAATTGTAGAGACCCAGTACTTC.